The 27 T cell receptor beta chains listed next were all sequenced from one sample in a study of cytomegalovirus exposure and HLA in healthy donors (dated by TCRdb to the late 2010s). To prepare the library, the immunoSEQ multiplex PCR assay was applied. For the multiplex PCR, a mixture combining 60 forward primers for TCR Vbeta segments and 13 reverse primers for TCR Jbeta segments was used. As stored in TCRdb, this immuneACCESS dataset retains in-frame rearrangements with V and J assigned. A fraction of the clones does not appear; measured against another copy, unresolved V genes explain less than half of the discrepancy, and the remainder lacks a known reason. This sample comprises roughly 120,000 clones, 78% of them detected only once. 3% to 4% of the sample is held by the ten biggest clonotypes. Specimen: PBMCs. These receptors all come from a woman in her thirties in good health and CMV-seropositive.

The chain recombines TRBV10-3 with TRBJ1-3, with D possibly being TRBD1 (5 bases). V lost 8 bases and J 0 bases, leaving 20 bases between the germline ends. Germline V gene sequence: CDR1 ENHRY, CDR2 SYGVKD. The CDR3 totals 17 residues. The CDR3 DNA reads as TGTGCCATCCGGGCCTTCGGGACTGACCTCTCTGGAAACACCATATATTTT. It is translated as CAIRAFGTDLSGNTIYF.

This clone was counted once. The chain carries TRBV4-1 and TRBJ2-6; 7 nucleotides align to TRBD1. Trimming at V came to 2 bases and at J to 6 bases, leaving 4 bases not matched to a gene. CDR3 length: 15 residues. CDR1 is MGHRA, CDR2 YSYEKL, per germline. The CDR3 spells CASSQRGQLANVLTF. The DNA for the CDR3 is TGCGCCAGCAGCCAAAGGGGGCAATTGGCCAACGTCCTGACTTTC.

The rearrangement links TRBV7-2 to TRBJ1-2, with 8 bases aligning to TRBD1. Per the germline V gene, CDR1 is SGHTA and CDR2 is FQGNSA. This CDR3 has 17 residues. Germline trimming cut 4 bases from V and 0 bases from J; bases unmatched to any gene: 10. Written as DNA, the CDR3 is TGTGCCAGCAGCTACCCCCGCGGACAGGGAGCTAACTATGGCTACACCTTC. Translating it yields CASSYPRGQGANYGYTF.

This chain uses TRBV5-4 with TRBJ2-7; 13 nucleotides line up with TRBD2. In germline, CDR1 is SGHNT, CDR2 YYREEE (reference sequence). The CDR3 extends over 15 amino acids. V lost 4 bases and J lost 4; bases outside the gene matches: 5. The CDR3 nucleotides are TGTGCCAGCAGCCGGACTAGCGGGGGCCAGTACGAGCAGTACTTC. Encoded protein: CASSRTSGGQYEQYF. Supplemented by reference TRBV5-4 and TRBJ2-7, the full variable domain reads ETGVTQSPTHLIKTRGQQVTLRCSSQSGHNTVSWYQQALGQGPQFIFQYYREEENGRGNFPPRFSGLQFPNYSSELNVNALELDDSALYLCASSRTSGGQYEQYFGPGTRLTVT.

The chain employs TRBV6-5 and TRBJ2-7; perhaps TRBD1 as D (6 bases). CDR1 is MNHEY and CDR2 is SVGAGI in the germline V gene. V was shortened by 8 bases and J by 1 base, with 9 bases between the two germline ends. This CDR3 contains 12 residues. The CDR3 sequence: CASRGQSYEQYF. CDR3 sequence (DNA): TGTGCCAGCCGCGGACAGTCCTACGAGCAGTACTTC.

The DNA for the CDR3 is TGCGCCAGCAGCCCAGGGTGGGGACTAGGCATTCCCGGGGAGCTGTTTTTT. This codes for CASSPGWGLGIPGELFF. J is TRBJ2-2 and V is TRBV4-1; TRBD2 matches at 8 bases. Trimming removed 4 bases from V and 6 bases from J; junction bases left unmatched: 13. CDR1 and CDR2 (germline): MGHRA, YSYEKL. The CDR3 consists of 17 residues.

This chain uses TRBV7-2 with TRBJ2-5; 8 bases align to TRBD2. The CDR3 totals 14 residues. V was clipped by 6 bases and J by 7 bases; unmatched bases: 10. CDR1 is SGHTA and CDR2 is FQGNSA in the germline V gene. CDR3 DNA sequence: TGTGCCAGCAGGCCTCCAGGGGCGGGGGGGACCCAGTACTTC. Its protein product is CASRPPGAGGTQYF. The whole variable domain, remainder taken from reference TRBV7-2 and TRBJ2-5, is GAGVSQSPSNKVTEKGKDVELRCDPISGHTALYWYRQSLGQGLEFLIYFQGNSAPDKSGLPSDRFSAERTGGSVSTLTIQRTQQEDSAVYLCASRPPGAGGTQYFGPGTRLLVL.

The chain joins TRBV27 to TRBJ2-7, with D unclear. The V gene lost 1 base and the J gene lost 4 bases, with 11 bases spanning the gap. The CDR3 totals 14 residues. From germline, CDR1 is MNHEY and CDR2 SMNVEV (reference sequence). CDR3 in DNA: TGTGCCAGCAGTTTATTACCCTCCCGGTACGAGCAGTACTTC. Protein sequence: CASSLLPSRYEQYF.

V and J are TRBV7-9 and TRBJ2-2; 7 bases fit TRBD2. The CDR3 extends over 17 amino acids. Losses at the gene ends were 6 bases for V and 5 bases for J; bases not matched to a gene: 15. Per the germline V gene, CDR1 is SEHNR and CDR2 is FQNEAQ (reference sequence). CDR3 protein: CASRSRPGTNRTGELFF. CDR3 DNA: TGTGCCAGCAGATCCCGACCTGGGACTAACCGAACCGGGGAGCTGTTTTTT.

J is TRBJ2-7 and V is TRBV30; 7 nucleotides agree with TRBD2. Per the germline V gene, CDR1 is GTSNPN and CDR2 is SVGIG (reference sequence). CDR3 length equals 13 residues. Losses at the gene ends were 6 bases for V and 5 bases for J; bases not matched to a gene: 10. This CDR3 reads CACHGRGLDEQYF. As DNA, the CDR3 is TGTGCCTGCCATGGGAGGGGCTTGGACGAGCAGTACTTC.

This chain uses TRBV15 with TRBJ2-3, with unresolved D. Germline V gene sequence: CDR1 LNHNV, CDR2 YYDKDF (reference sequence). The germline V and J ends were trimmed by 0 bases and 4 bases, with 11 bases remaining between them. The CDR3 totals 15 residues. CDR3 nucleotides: TGTGCCACCAGCAGAGATCTTCCGAGGTCAGATACGCAGTATTTT. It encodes CATSRDLPRSDTQYF.

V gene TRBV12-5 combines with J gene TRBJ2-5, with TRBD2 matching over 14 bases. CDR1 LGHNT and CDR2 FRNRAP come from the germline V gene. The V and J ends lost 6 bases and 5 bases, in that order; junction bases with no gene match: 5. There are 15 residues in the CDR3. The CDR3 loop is CASGLGLAGDETQYF. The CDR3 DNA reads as TGTGCTAGTGGCCTGGGACTAGCGGGGGATGAGACCCAGTACTTC.

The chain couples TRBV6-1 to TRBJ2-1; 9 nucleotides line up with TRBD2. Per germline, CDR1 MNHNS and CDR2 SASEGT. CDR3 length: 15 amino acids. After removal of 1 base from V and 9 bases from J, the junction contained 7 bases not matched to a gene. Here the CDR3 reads CASSEEAGGLGEQFF. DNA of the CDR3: TGTGCCAGCAGTGAAGAGGCGGGGGGGCTGGGTGAGCAGTTCTTC.

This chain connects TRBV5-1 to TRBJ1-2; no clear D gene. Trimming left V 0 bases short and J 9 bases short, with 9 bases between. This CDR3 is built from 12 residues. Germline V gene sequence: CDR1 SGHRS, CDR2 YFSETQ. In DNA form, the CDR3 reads TGCGCCAGCAGCTTGGGCAAACAGAGCTACACCTTC. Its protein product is CASSLGKQSYTF.

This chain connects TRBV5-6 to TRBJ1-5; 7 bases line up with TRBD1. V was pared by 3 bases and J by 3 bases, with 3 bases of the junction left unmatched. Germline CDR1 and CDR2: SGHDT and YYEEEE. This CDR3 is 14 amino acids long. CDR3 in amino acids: CASSSTGNNQPQHF. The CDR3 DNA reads TGTGCCAGCAGCTCGACAGGGAACAATCAGCCCCAGCATTTT. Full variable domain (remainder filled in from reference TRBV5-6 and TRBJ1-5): DAGVTQSPTHLIKTRGQQVTLRCSPKSGHDTVSWYQQALGQGPQFIFQYYEEEERQRGNFPDRFSGHQFPNYSSELNVNALLLGDSALYLCASSSTGNNQPQHFGDGTRLSIL.

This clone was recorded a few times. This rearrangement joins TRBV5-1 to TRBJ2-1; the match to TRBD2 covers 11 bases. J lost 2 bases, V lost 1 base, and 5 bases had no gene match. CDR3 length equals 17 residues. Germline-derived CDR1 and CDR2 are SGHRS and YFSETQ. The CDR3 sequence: CASSLWASGGTYNEQFF. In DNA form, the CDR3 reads TGCGCCAGCAGCTTGTGGGCTAGCGGGGGGACCTACAATGAGCAGTTCTTC.

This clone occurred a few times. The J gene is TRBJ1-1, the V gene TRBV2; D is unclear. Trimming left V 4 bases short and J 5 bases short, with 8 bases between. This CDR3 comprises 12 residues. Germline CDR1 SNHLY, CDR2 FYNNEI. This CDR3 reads CASSARGTEAFF. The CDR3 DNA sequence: TGTGCCAGCAGTGCGAGAGGGACTGAAGCTTTCTTT.

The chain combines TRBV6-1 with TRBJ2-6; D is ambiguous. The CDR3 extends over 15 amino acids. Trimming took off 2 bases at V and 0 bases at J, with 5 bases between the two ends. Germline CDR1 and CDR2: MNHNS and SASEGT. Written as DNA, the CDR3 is TGTGCCAGCAGTGAACCGCGCTCTGGGGCCAACGTCCTGACTTTC. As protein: CASSEPRSGANVLTF.

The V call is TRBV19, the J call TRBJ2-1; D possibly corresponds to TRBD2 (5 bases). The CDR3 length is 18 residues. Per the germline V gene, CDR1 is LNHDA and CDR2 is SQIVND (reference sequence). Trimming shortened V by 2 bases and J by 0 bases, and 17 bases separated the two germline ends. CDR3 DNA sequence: TGTGCCAGTAGTATACTCCTGGAGCGGCAAGACTCCTACAATGAGCAGTTCTTC. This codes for CASSILLERQDSYNEQFF.

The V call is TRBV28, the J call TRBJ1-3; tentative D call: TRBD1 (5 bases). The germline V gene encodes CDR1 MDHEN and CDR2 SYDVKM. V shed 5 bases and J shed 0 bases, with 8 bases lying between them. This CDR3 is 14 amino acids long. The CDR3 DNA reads TGTGCCAGCAGTCGACAGAGCTCTGGAAACACCATATATTTT. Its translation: CASSRQSSGNTIYF.

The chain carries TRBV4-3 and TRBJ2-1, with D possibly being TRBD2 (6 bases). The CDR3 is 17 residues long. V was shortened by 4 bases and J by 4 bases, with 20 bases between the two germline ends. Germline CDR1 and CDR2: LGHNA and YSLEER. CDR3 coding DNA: TGCGCCAGCAGCCCACGGGGGATTTCTAGCATTTACAATGAGCAGTTCTTC. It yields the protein CASSPRGISSIYNEQFF.

The CDR3 DNA is TGTGCCAGCAGCAAGGGAGTTGAGGAAGCTTTCTTT. This translates into CASSKGVEEAFF. The rearrangement links TRBV21-1 to TRBJ1-1. TRBV21-1 is shown as a pseudogene. The CDR3 length is 12 residues.

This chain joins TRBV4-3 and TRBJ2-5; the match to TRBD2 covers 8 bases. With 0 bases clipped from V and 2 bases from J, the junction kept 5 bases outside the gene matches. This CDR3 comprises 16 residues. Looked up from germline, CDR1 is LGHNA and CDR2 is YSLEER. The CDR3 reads CASSQDGSGIQETQYF. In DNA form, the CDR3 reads TGCGCCAGCAGCCAAGACGGTAGCGGGATTCAAGAGACCCAGTACTTC.

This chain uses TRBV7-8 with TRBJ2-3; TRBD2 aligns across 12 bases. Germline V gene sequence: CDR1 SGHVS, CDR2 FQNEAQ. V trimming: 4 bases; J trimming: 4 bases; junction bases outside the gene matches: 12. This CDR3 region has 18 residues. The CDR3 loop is CASSWALAGGPISDTQYF. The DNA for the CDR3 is TGTGCCAGCAGCTGGGCACTAGCGGGGGGCCCAATCTCAGATACGCAGTATTTT.

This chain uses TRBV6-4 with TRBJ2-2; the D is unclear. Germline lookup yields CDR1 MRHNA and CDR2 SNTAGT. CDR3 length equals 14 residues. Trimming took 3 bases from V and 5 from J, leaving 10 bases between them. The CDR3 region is CASSEGWRTGELFF. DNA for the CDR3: TGTGCCAGCAGTGAAGGCTGGCGGACCGGGGAGCTGTTTTTT.

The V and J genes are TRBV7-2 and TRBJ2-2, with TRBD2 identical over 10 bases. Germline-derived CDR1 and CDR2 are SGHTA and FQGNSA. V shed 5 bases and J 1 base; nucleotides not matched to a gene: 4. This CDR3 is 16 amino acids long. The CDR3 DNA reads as TGTGCCAGCAGCACCCGACTAGCGGGGAACACCGGGGAGCTGTTTTTT. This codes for CASSTRLAGNTGELFF.

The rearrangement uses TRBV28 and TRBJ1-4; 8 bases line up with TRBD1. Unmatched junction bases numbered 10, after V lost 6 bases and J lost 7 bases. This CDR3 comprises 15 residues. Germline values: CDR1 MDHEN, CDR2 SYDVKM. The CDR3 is CASSIADRVVEKLFF. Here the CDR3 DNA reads TGTGCCAGCAGCATCGCGGACAGGGTTGTTGAAAAACTGTTTTTT. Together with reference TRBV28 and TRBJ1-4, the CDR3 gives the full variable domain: DVKVTQSSRYLVKRTGEKVFLECVQDMDHENMFWYRQDPGLGLRLIYFSYDVKMKEKGDIPEGYSVSREKKERFSLILESASTNQTSMYLCASSIADRVVEKLFFGSGTQLSVL.